Below, one T cell receptor beta chain is given with its context. The CDR3 has 14 amino acids. V was pared by 3 bases and J by 5 bases, with 6 bases of the junction left unmatched. CDR1 is SGHNT and CDR2 is YYREEE in the germline V gene (reference sequence). This sample stems from a study of shared clonotypes between healthy human individuals. Turning to the study itself: Researchers assigned three CD4 naive, three CD4 memory, two CD8 naive and one CD8 memory plate to each donor.

Sequencing was performed with immunoSEQ multiplex PCR; in TCRdb, only in-frame clones are kept and a portion is missing. The sample has some 900,000 clones; 60% to 85% are singletons. A split of CD4+ cells into CD45RA+ naive and CD45RA-negative memory subsets was performed. The receptor comes from a man younger than 35 in good health. The chain links TRBV5-4 to TRBJ2-7; 9 bases are a match to TRBD1. Sequenced sample: memory CD4+ T cells sorted from blood. Described subset: CD45RA-negative fraction. CDR3 sequence reads: CASSSTGGRNEQYF. CDR3 DNA: TGTGCCAGCAGCTCTACAGGGGGCCGAAACGAGCAGTACTTC.